A selection of T cell receptor beta chains follows, all from one sample in a study of immune evolution from preneoplasia to lung adenocarcinoma. Sequenced by immunoSEQ multiplex PCR; TCRdb stores in-frame clones only, minus some. Here the sample spans 15,000 or so clones, approximately 86% being singletons. The sample was FFPE invasive lung adenocarcinoma tissue. The receptor set was obtained from a person aged 65 to 79 with invasive lung adenocarcinoma. Both conserved end residues are part of each CDR3. Each record gives: clone size, J gene, V gene, D gene, CDR3 DNA, CDR3 protein. The D gene is left open where the match is weak. Only part of the rows carry a size: once, few, many, or a class if the clone is expanded.

abundance: .; j_gene: TRBJ1-5; v_gene: TRBV5-6; d_gene: TRBD1; CDR3nt: TGTGCCAGCAGCGCCCTGACAGGGGATCAGCCCCAGCATTTT; CDR3aa: CASSALTGDQPQHF
abundance: .; j_gene: TRBJ2-7; v_gene: TRBV19; d_gene: .; CDR3nt: TGTGCCACTAAGGGTCCCACCTCCTACGAGCAGTACTTC; CDR3aa: CATKGPTSYEQYF
abundance: few; j_gene: TRBJ2-7; v_gene: TRBV7-9; d_gene: .; CDR3nt: TGTGCCAGCAGCTTACAGGGCTACGAGCAGTACTTC; CDR3aa: CASSLQGYEQYF
abundance: .; j_gene: TRBJ1-1; v_gene: TRBV5-1; d_gene: TRBD1; CDR3nt: TGCGCCAGCAGCTACCTGGGACAGGGGGACACTGAAGCTTTCTTT; CDR3aa: CASSYLGQGDTEAFF
abundance: .; j_gene: TRBJ2-7; v_gene: TRBV15; d_gene: .; CDR3nt: TGTGCCACCAGCACAGGTGGAAGGGGCGAGCAGTACTTC; CDR3aa: CATSTGGRGEQYF
abundance: .; j_gene: TRBJ1-1; v_gene: TRBV6-1; d_gene: .; CDR3nt: TGTGCCAGCAGTGAATACGGGGGCAGGAAAACTGAAGCTTTCTTT; CDR3aa: CASSEYGGRKTEAFF
abundance: .; j_gene: TRBJ1-4; v_gene: TRBV2; d_gene: .; CDR3nt: TGTGCCAGCAGTGCGCAGCCCACGTGGGAAAAACTGTTTTTT; CDR3aa: CASSAQPTWEKLFF
abundance: once; j_gene: TRBJ2-7; v_gene: TRBV27; d_gene: .; CDR3nt: TGTGCCAGCCCCGTCTCTTTGGGTCAGTGGACCTACGAGCAGTACTTC; CDR3aa: CASPVSLGQWTYEQYF
abundance: .; j_gene: TRBJ1-5; v_gene: TRBV6-6; d_gene: TRBD1; CDR3nt: TGTGCCAGCAGTTACTCGACAGGGGGAGGGGGGCAGCCCCAGCATTTT; CDR3aa: CASSYSTGGGGQPQHF
abundance: .; j_gene: TRBJ1-5; v_gene: TRBV6-1; d_gene: .; CDR3nt: TGTGCCAGCAGTGGAAAGAGGAATAGCAATCAGCCCCAGCATTTT; CDR3aa: CASSGKRNSNQPQHF
abundance: .; j_gene: TRBJ2-7; v_gene: TRBV2; d_gene: TRBD2; CDR3nt: TGTGCCAGCAGAGCTAGCGGGCCCTACGAGCAGTACTTC; CDR3aa: CASRASGPYEQYF
abundance: .; j_gene: TRBJ1-2; v_gene: TRBV2; d_gene: .; CDR3nt: TGTGCCAGCAGCACAGGGTCCGGCTATGGCTACACCTTC; CDR3aa: CASSTGSGYGYTF
abundance: .; j_gene: TRBJ2-3; v_gene: TRBV27; d_gene: .; CDR3nt: TGTGCCAGCAGTTTATGGCAGGGATTCTCCACAGATACGCAGTATTTT; CDR3aa: CASSLWQGFSTDTQYF